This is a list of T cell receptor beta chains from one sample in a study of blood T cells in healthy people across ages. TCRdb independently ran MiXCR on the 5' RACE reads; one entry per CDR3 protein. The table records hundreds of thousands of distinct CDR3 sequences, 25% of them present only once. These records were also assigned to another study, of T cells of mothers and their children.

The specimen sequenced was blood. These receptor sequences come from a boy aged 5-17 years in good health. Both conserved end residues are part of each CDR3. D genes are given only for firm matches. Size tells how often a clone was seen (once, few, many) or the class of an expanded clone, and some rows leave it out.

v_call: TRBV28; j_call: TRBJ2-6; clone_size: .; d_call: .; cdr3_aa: CASSSGQTGANVLTF; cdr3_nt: TGTGCCAGCAGCTCAGGGCAAACTGGGGCCAACGTCCTGACTTTC
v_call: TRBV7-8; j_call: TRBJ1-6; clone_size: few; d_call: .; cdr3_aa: CASSLAAGTHSPLHF; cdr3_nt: TGTGCCAGCAGCTTAGCGGCGGGGACGCATTCACCCCTCCACTTT
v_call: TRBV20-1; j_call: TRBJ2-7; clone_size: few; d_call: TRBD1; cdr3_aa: CSAREQDRFSYEQYF; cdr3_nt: TGCAGTGCTAGAGAACAGGACAGGTTCTCCTACGAGCAGTACTTC
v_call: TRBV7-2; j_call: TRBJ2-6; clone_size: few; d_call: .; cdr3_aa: CASSPSILGASGANVLTF; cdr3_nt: TGTGCCAGCAGCCCAAGCATCTTGGGGGCATCTGGGGCCAACGTCCTGACTTTC
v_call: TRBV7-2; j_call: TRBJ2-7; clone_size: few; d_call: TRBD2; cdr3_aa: CASSLSWLAGPYEQYF; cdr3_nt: TGTGCCAGCAGCCTATCGTGGCTAGCGGGCCCCTACGAGCAGTACTTC
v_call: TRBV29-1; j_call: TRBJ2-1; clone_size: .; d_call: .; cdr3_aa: CSVVSEILNEQFF; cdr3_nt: TGCAGCGTTGTTAGCGAAATCCTCAATGAGCAGTTCTTC
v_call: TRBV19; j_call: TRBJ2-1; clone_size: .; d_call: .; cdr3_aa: CASSDLLAYNEQLF; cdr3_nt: TGTGCCAGTTCTGACTTACTCGCCTACAATGAGCAGCTCTTC
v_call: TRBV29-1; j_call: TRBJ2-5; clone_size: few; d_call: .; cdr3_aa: CSVEKGESYQETQYF; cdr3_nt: TGCAGCGTTGAAAAGGGGGAATCGTACCAAGAGACCCAGTACTTC
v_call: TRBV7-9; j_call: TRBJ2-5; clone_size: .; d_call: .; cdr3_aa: CASSLSYSETQYF; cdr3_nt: TGTGCCAGCAGCTTGAGCTATTCTGAGACCCAGTACTTC
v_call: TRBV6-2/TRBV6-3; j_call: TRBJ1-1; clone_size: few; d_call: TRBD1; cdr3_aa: CASYRGGGTEAFF; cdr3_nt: TGTGCCAGCTACAGGGGAGGTGGCACTGAAGCTTTCTTT
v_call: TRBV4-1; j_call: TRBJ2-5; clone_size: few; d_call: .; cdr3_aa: CASSLIGVPQETQYF; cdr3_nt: TGCGCCAGCAGCCTGATAGGGGTTCCACAAGAGACCCAGTACTTC
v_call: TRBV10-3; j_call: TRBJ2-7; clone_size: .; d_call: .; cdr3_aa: CAIRGTGKEPYEQYF; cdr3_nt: TGTGCCATCAGGGGGACTGGGAAGGAGCCCTACGAGCAGTACTTC
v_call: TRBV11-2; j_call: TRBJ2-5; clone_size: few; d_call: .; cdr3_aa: CASSLALATGETQYF; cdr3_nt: TGTGCCAGCAGCCTCGCCCTAGCGACTGGGGAGACCCAGTACTTC
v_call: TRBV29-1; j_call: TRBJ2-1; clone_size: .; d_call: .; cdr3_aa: CSVEDYAEYNEQFF; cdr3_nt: TGCAGCGTTGAAGATTACGCAGAGTACAATGAGCAGTTCTTC
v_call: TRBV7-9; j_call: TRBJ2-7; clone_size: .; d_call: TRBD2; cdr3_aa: CASSTSGGAGVEQYF; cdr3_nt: TGTGCCAGCAGCACCAGCGGGGGTGCTGGAGTAGAGCAGTACTTC
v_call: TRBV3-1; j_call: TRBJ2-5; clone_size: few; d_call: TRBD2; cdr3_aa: CASSSGRWTQYF; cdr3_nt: TGTGCCAGCAGCTCCGGGAGGTGGACCCAGTACTTC
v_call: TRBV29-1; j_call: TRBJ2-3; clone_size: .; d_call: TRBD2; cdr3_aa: CSVEGLAGVGDTQYF; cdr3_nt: TGCAGCGTTGAGGGACTAGCGGGAGTGGGAGATACGCAGTATTTT
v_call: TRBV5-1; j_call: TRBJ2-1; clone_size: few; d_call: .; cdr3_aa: CASSLVGPSYNEQFF; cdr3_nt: TGCGCCAGCAGCTTGGTTGGCCCTTCCTACAATGAGCAGTTCTTC
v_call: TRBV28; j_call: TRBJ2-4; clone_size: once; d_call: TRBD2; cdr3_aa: CASSFSGTGGKNIQYF; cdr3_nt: TGTGCCAGCAGTTTCTCGGGGACGGGAGGCAAAAACATTCAGTACTTC
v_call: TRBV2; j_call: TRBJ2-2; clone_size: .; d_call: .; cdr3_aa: CASSKEAGYTGELFF; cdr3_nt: TGTGCCAGCAGTAAGGAGGCGGGGTACACCGGGGAGCTGTTTTTT
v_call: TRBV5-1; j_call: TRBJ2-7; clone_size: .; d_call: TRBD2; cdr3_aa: CASQILAGSYEQYF; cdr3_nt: TGCGCCAGCCAGATACTAGCGGGGTCCTACGAGCAGTACTTC
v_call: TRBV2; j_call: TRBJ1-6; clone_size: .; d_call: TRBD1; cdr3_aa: CASSKQTGRANNSPLHF; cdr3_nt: TGTGCCAGCAGTAAACAGACAGGGCGGGCCAATAATTCACCCCTCCACTTT
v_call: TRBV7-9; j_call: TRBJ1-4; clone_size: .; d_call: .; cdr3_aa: CASDPGRSSNEKLFF; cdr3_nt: TGTGCCAGCGATCCGGGACGGAGCTCTAATGAAAAACTGTTTTTT
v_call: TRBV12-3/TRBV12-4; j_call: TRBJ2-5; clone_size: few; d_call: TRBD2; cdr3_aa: CASSYAGGEETQYF; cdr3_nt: TGTGCCAGCAGTTACGCGGGAGGGGAAGAGACCCAGTACTTC
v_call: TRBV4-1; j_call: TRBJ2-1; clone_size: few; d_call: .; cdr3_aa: CAGSQDRTSNEQFF; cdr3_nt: TGCGCCGGCAGCCAAGATAGGACGTCCAATGAGCAGTTCTTC
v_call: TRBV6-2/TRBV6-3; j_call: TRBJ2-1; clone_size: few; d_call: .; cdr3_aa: CASSYGGPNEQFF; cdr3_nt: TGTGCCAGCAGTTATGGGGGCCCCAATGAGCAGTTCTTC
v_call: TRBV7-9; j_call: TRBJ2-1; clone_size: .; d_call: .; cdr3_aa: CASSLWGSDYNEQFF; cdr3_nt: TGTGCCAGCAGCTTATGGGGTTCGGACTACAATGAGCAGTTCTTC
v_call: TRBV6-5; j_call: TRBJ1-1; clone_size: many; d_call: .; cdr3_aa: CASSYGGTEAFF; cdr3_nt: TGTGCCAGCAGTTACGGCGGCACTGAAGCTTTCTTT
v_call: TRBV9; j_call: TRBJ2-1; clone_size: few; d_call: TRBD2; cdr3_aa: CASSLGGGRATYNEQFF; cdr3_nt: TGTGCCAGCAGTTTGGGAGGCGGGAGGGCCACCTACAATGAGCAGTTCTTC
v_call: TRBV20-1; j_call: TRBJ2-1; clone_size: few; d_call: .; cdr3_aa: CSARDLDGPSSYNEQFF; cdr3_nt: TGCAGTGCTAGAGATCTGGACGGACCTAGCTCCTACAATGAGCAGTTCTTC
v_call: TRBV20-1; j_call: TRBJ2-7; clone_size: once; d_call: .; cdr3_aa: CSAMGRGKRGEQYF; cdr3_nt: TGCAGTGCAATGGGGCGGGGTAAACGCGGCGAGCAGTACTTC
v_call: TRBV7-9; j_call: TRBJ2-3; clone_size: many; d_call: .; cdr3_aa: CASSLEQDHPSQYF; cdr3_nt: TGTGCCAGCAGCTTAGAACAGGATCACCCCTCGCAGTATTTT
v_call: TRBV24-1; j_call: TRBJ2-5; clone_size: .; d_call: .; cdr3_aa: CATSDPDGQETQYF; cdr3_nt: TGTGCCACCAGTGACCCCGACGGACAAGAGACCCAGTACTTC
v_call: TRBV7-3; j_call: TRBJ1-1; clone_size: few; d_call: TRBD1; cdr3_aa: CASNLTGTGSGYTEAFF; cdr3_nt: TGTGCCAGCAACTTAACGGGGACAGGGTCGGGATACACTGAAGCTTTCTTT
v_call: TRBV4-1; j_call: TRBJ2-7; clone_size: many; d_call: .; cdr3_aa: CASSQVEGYYEQYF; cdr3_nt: TGCGCCAGCAGCCAAGTGGAGGGATACTACGAGCAGTACTTC
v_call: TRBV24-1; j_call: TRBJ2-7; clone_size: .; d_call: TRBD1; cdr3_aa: CATSDPRTGSYEQYF; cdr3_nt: TGTGCCACCAGTGATCCCCGGACAGGCTCCTACGAGCAGTACTTC
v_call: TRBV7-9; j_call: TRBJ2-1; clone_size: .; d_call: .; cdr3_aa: CASSLAGVVNEQFF; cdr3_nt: TGTGCCAGCAGCTTAGCGGGAGTTGTAAATGAGCAGTTCTTC
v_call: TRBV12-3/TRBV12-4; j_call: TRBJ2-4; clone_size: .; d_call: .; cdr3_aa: CASSSPGDAKNIQYF; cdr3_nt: TGTGCCAGCAGCTCTCCGGGGGACGCCAAAAACATTCAGTACTTC
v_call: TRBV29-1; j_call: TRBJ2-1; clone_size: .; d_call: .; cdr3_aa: CSVERGSSSYNEQFF; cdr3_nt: TGCAGCGTTGAACGGGGCTCAAGCTCCTACAATGAGCAGTTCTTC
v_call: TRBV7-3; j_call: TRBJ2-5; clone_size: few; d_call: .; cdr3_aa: CASSSLRVGRGSRDQYF; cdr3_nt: TGTGCCAGCAGCTCGCTAAGAGTTGGACGGGGCTCAAGAGACCAGTACTTC
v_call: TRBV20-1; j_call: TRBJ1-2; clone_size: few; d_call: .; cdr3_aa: CSARVLRQNANYGYTF; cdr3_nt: TGCAGTGCTAGAGTTCTCCGACAGAACGCTAACTATGGCTACACCTTC
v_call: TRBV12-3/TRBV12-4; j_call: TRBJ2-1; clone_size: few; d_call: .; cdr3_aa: CASSPTDGDEQFF; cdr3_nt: TGTGCCAGCAGCCCTACAGACGGAGATGAGCAGTTCTTC
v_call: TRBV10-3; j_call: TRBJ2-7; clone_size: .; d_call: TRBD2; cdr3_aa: CAISASGGSYEQYF; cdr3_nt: TGTGCCATCAGTGCCAGCGGGGGTTCCTACGAGCAGTACTTC
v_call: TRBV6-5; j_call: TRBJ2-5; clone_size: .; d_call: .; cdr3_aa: CASSEGQIKETQYF; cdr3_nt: TGTGCCAGCAGCGAAGGGCAGATAAAAGAGACCCAGTACTTC
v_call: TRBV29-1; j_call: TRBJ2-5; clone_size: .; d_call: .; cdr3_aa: CSVDGVREQYF; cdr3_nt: TGCAGCGTTGACGGCGTGAGGGAGCAGTACTTC
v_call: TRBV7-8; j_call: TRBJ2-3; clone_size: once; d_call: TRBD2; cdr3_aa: CASSLASGTTDTQYF; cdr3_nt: TGTGCCAGCAGCTTAGCTAGCGGGACCACAGATACGCAGTATTTT
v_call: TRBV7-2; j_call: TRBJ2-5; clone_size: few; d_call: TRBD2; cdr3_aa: CASRDGGGGETQYF; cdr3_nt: TGTGCCAGCAGAGACGGTGGGGGGGGGGAGACCCAGTACTTC
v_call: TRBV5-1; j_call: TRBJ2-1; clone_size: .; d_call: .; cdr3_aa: CASSARTSRAIYNEQFF; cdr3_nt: TGCGCCAGCAGCGCACGGACTTCCCGGGCTATCTACAATGAGCAGTTCTTC
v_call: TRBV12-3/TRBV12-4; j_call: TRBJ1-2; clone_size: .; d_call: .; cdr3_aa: CASSLMYYGYTF; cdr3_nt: TGTGCCAGCAGTTTAATGTACTATGGCTACACCTTC
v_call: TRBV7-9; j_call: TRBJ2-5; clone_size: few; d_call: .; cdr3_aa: CASSFIGEQETQYF; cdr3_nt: TGTGCCAGCAGCTTCATCGGGGAACAAGAGACCCAGTACTTC
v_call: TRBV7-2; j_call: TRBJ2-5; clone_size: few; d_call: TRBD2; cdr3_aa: CASSAGLAGGETQYF; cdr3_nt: TGTGCCAGCAGCGCTGGACTAGCGGGGGGGGAGACCCAGTACTTC
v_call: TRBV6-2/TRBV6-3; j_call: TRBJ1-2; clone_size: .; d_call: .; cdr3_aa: CASSQAGTKYNYGYTF; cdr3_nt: TGTGCCAGCAGTCAAGCCGGGACAAAGTACAACTATGGCTACACCTTC
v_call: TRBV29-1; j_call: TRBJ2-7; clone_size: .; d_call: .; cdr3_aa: CSVDAPGRTYEQYF; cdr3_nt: TGCAGCGTTGACGCCCCGGGACGGACCTACGAGCAGTACTTC